This TCR beta chain was recorded in a study of CD8+CD57+ T cells in acquired aplastic anemia. Study overall: Average DNA yield from sorted CD4+ and CD8+ cells was approximately 3 ug.

This CDR3 spans 19 amino acids. Germline V gene lookup returns CDR1 SGHVS and CDR2 FNYEAQ. About this clonotype itself: A read error may account for a junction end that differs from germline.

Whoever was chosen for sequencing had shown CD8+CD57+ cell expansion by flow cytometry. Genomic DNA acted as the template from which TCR beta VDJ combination and CDR3 sequence profiling were carried out. Via MiXCR, TCRdb re-called the reads, giving one row per CDR3 protein. Of 400,000 to 600,000 distinct CDR3 sequences in the sample, around 30% were seen once. This chain connects TRBV7-6 to TRBJ2-3, with 8 positions matching TRBD2. Sequences were obtained from sorted CD4+, CD8+, or CD8+CD57+ T cells (not recorded which) from PBMCs. The clonotype was recovered from a human donor with aplastic anemia. The CDR3, as DNA: TGTGCTAGCAGCCCAGCATCCCGGGGGGGGAGGTCCTGCACAGATACGCAGTATTTT. Its translation: CASSPASRGGRSCTDTQYF.